These T cell receptor beta chains were read from a single sample in a study of cytomegalovirus exposure and HLA in healthy donors. TCRdb's table, derived via immunoSEQ multiplex PCR, lists solely in-frame clones and lacks some. Seen here are 80,000 to 100,000 clones, roughly 64% observed once, and the top ten hold over 14%. Sequencing was performed on PBMCs. Receptor source: a woman aged 40 to 50 in good health and CMV-seropositive. Both conserved end residues are part of each CDR3.

v_gene	j_gene	CDR3aa
TRBV6-1	TRBJ2-1	CASSERVELNNEQFF
TRBV7-2	TRBJ2-1	CASSLAASGYNEQFF
TRBV6-1	TRBJ2-7	CASSFYEQYF
TRBV4-1	TRBJ1-1	CASSPIGRGLDTEAFF
TRBV2	TRBJ2-6	CASSSPSSGANVLTF
TRBV19	TRBJ1-5	CASRTNTGGSQPQHF
TRBV7-2	TRBJ2-7	CASSARQGSYEQYF
TRBV5-8	TRBJ2-7	CASSLGSGSEQYF
TRBV6-4	TRBJ1-1	CASSDVEGAEAFF
TRBV6-1	TRBJ1-5	CASSEAASTATREPQHF
TRBV28	TRBJ1-2	CASSLISGQGYSYTF
TRBV30	TRBJ1-5	CAWTDQPQHF
TRBV18	TRBJ1-5	CASSPSTGGGQPQHF
TRBV7-8	TRBJ2-5	CASSNRLAGGETQYF
TRBV27	TRBJ2-7	CASSWTGAGEQYF
TRBV9	TRBJ2-5	CASSAVGRGGAGRETQYF
TRBV4-3	TRBJ1-2	CASSQGPGVGGYTF
TRBV5-4	TRBJ2-2	CASSRGGSGNTGELFF
TRBV7-2	TRBJ1-2	CASSFRDSDYGYTF
TRBV9	TRBJ2-3	CASSRQGDWTDTQYF
TRBV7-2	TRBJ2-1	CASRESSGSFNEQFF
TRBV9	TRBJ1-1	CASSVRRNTEAFF
TRBV28	TRBJ2-7	CASSPRWHNSGSYEQYF
TRBV19	TRBJ2-7	CASSLAGNYEQYF
TRBV7-9	TRBJ1-5	CASSPGTAWVQHF
TRBV7-8	TRBJ2-1	CASSRWREQGNEKFF
TRBV5-1	TRBJ1-1	CASSLIGLTGDEAFF
TRBV5-1	TRBJ2-5	CASSLDGTRGVRTQYF
TRBV7-2	TRBJ2-5	CASSLADGAGGETQYF
TRBV7-9	TRBJ2-3	CASSSGTSLTDTQYF
TRBV5-6	TRBJ1-3	CASSLGTGAGNTIYF
TRBV5-1	TRBJ2-3	CASRASGRAADTQYF
TRBV15	TRBJ2-3	CATSRGGTSGGGGTDTQYF
TRBV28	TRBJ1-2	CASNYRGVYYGYTF
TRBV6-6	TRBJ2-7	CASSYTSGNDEQYF
TRBV28	TRBJ1-2	CASRPAGVYYGYTF
TRBV9	TRBJ2-1	CASSVEWSGRNLLF
TRBV7-9	TRBJ1-5	CASSGRGWDQPQHF
TRBV5-1	TRBJ2-3	CASSLSSGRGSTQYF
TRBV2	TRBJ1-5	CASSDLSWQPQHF
TRBV29-1	TRBJ2-7	CSVEAPILSRSDEQYF
TRBV5-4	TRBJ2-3	CASREGQGDTQYF